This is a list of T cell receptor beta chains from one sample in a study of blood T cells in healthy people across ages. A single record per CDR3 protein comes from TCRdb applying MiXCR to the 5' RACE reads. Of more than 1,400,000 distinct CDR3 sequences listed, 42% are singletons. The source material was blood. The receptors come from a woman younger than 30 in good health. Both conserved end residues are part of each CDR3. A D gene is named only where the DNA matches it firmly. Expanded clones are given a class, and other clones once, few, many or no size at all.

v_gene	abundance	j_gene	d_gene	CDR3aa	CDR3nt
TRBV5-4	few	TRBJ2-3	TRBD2	CASSSGGRATDTQYF	TGTGCCAGCAGCTCGGGCGGGAGGGCGACAGATACGCAGTATTTT
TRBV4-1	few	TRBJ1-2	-	CASSPNPAVQQWYTF	TGCGCCAGCAGCCCGAACCCGGCAGTCCAACAGTGGTACACCTTC
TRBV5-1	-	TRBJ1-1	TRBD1	CASRAQPGQGLSEAFF	TGCGCCAGCAGGGCGCAACCGGGACAGGGGCTCAGTGAAGCTTTCTTT
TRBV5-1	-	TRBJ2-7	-	CASGPQSSYNEQYF	TGCGCCAGCGGCCCCCAGAGCTCCTACAATGAGCAGTACTTC
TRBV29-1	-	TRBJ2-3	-	CSADSSRGDTQYF	TGCAGCGCGGACAGTAGCAGGGGAGATACGCAGTATTTT
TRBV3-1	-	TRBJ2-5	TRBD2	CASSPGTSGRTETQYF	TGTGCCAGCAGCCCAGGGACTAGCGGGAGGACAGAGACCCAGTACTTC
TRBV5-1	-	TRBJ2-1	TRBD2	CASSLEGLAGVSYNEQFF	TGCGCCAGCAGCTTGGAGGGACTAGCGGGAGTATCCTACAATGAGCAGTTCTTC
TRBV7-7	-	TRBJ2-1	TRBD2	CASSPGTSGSQGKFF	TGTGCCAGCAGCCCTGGGACTAGCGGGAGCCAGGGGAAGTTCTTC
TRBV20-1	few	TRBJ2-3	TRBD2	CSARSTSGRDTDTQYF	TGCAGTGCTAGATCGACTAGCGGGAGGGACACAGATACGCAGTATTTT
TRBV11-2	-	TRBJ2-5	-	CASSSDTGQETQYF	TGTGCCAGCAGCTCTGACACCGGCCAAGAGACCCAGTACTTC
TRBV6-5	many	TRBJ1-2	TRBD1	CASSYGTGGQNYGYTF	TGTGCCAGCAGTTACGGGACAGGGGGCCAGAACTATGGCTACACCTTC
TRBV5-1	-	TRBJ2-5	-	CASSARLRETRYF	TGCGCCAGCAGCGCCAGGTTGAGGGAGACCCGGTACTTC
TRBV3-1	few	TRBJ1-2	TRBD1	CASSLQHRGNYGYTF	TGTGCCAGCAGCCTGCAACACAGGGGTAACTATGGCTACACCTTC
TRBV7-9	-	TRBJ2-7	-	CASSPVRGAEAQYF	TGTGCCAGCAGCCCGGTCAGGGGAGCAGAGGCCCAGTACTTC
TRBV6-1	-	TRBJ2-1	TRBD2	CASLLGGGGQNFNEQFF	TGTGCCAGCCTACTGGGGGGCGGGGGGCAGAACTTCAATGAGCAGTTCTTC
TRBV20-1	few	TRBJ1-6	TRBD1	CSARGDRSSYNSPLHF	TGCAGTGCTAGAGGGGACAGGAGCTCCTATAATTCACCCCTCCACTTT
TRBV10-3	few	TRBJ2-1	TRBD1	CAISEGTGERTMEQFF	TGTGCCATCAGTGAGGGGACAGGAGAACGCACAATGGAGCAGTTCTTC
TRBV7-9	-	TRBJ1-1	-	CASSRGRGDTEAFF	TGTGCCAGCAGCCGGGGACGTGGGGACACTGAAGCTTTCTTT
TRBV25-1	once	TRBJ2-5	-	CASSEYHREGTQYF	TGTGCCAGCAGTGAATATCACAGGGAGGGGACCCAGTACTTC
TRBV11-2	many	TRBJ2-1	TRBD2	CASSLGTSGSSYNEQFF	TGTGCCAGCAGCTTGGGGACTAGCGGGAGCTCCTACAATGAGCAGTTCTTC
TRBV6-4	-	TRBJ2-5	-	CARRGSRPVHSYGQYF	TGTGCGCGCAGGGGATCTCGTCCCGTCCACTCCTACGGGCAGTACTTC
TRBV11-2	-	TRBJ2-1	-	CASSLERRLGYNEQFF	TGTGCCAGCAGCTTAGAACGCCGACTAGGCTACAATGAGCAGTTCTTC
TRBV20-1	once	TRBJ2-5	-	CSASRDTGGEQYF	TGCAGTGCTAGCCGGGACACGGGAGGTGAGCAGTACTTC
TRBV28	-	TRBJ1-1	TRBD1	CASSPLGQGGTEAFF	TGTGCCAGCAGTCCCCTGGGACAGGGGGGGACCGAAGCTTTCTTT